Sequencing of this TCR beta chain was carried out in a study of blood T cell repertoires in COVID-19. Study-level background: Both acute and convalescent COVID-19 samples were obtained from the United States, Italy and Spain. The cDNA or gDNA used as material had been derived from T cells, B-cell-depleted T cells, or PBMCs.

This CDR3 has 15 amino acids. Germline V CDR1 and CDR2: MGHDK, SYGVNS. V was clipped by 5 bases and J by 3 bases; unmatched bases: 6. Authors' methods: Reference gene primer amplification gave nucleated cell count estimates. Produced via immunoSEQ multiplex PCR; TCRdb's table is partial and in-frame only. V and J calls and clone size come straight from that table; D and trimming were deduced from the DNA. The table includes around 170,000 clones, approximately 88% detected once. The clonotype was recovered from a woman aged 55-70 years with acute or convalescent COVID-19. Sequenced sample: peripheral blood. The V and J genes are TRBV25-1 and TRBJ1-2; TRBD1 matches at 10 bases. The CDR3 DNA is TGTGCCAGCAGTCACGGGACAGGGGACTACTATGGCTACACCTTC. This translates into CASSHGTGDYYGYTF.